This T cell receptor beta chain was obtained from a study of graft-versus-host responses after intestinal transplantation. This table comes from immunoSEQ multiplex PCR, and its TCRdb copy is limited to in-frame clones, with some not included. This table has 75,000 to 100,000 clones, about 93% appearing once. Germline V gene sequence: CDR1 ENHRY, CDR2 SYGVKD. The CDR3 length is 14 residues. Trimming removed 9 bases at V and 7 bases at J, with 16 bases between. This clone has only a few counts. This TCR derives from a human patient who received an intestinal transplant, so some T cells may come from the graft donor. The chain uses TRBV10-3 and TRBJ1-6; D possibly corresponds to TRBD1 (6 bases). The sequenced sample was PBMCs, obtained 453 days after intestinal transplant. The CDR3 loop is CAIGLGQKNSPLHF. The DNA for the CDR3 is TGTGCCATAGGCCTCGGACAGAAAAATTCACCCCTCCACTTT.